The clone carrying this T cell receptor (beta chain) was seen many times. This sample stems from a study of Graves' ophthalmopathy and Graves' hyperthyroidism. The V gene's germline CDR1 is SGHAT and CDR2 FQNNGV. The trim removed 3 bases at V and 5 bases at J, leaving 10 bases unmatched. The CDR3 loop spans 15 amino acids. The starting material, 10 ml of fresh peripheral blood, provided the PBMCs. RNA transcripts were the source from which TCR beta CDR3 regions were amplified. Second-round multiplex PCR came after first-round RT-PCR with HTBI primers. Each CDR3 protein is one row after TCRdb ran MiXCR on the multiplex PCR reads. The table has a few hundred thousand distinct CDR3 sequences, 17% seen once; the top ten hold 2.4%.

The chain has TRBV11-2 and TRBJ2-7, with TRBD2 matching over 7 bases. This receptor was taken from an adult woman with stable Graves' hyperthyroidism. Sequencing was performed on peripheral blood. CDR3 sequence: CASSFLTGRDHEQYF. The CDR3 DNA reads TGTGCCAGCAGCTTTCTAACGGGGAGGGATCACGAGCAGTACTTC.